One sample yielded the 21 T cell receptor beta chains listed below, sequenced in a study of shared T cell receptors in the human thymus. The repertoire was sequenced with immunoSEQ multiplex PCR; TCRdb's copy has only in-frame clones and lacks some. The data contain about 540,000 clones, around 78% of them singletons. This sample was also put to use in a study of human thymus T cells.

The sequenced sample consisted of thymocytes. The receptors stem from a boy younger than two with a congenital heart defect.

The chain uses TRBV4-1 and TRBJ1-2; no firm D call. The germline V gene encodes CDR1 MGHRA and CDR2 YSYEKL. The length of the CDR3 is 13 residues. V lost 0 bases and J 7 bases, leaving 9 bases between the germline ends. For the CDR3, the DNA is TGCGCCAGCAGCCAAGATAGAAATGGTGGCTACACCTTC. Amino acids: CASSQDRNGGYTF.

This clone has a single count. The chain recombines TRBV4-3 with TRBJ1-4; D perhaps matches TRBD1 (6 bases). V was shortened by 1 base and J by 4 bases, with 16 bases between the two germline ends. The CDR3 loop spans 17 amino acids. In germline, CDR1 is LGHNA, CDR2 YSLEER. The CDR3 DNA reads TGCGCCAGCAGCCAAGTCACAGGGCGACGGTATAATGAAAAACTGTTTTTT. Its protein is CASSQVTGRRYNEKLFF.

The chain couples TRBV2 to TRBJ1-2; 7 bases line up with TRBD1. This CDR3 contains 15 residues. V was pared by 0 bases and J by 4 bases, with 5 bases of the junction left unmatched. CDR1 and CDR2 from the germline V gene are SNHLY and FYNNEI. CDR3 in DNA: TGTGCCAGCAGTGAAGCGGCAGGGGGGAGCTATGGCTACACCTTC. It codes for CASSEAAGGSYGYTF.

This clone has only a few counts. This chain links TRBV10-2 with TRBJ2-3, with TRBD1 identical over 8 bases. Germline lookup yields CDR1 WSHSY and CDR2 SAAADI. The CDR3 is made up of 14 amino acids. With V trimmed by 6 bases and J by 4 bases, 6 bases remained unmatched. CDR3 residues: CASSARQGPDTQYF. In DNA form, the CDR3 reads TGCGCCAGCAGCGCAAGACAGGGGCCAGATACGCAGTATTTT.

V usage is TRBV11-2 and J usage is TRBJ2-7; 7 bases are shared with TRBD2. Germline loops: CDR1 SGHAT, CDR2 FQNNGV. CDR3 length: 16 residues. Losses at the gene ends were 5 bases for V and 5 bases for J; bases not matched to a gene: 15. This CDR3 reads CASSPRPSGDGNEQYF. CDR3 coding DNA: TGTGCCAGCAGCCCCCGTCCTAGCGGAGACGGGAACGAGCAGTACTTC.

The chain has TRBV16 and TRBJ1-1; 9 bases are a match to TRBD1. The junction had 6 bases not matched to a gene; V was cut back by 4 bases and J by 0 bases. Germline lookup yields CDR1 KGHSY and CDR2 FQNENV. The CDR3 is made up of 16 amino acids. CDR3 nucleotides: TGTGCCAGCAGCCCCCGGGACAGGGAGTTGAACACTGAAGCTTTCTTT. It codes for CASSPRDRELNTEAFF.

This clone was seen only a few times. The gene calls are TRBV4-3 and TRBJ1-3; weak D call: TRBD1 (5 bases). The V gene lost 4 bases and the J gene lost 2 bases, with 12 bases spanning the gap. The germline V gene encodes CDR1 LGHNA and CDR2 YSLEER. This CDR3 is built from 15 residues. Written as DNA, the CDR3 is TGCGCCAGCAGCCGACGACAGCAAGCTGGAAACACCATATATTTT. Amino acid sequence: CASSRRQQAGNTIYF.

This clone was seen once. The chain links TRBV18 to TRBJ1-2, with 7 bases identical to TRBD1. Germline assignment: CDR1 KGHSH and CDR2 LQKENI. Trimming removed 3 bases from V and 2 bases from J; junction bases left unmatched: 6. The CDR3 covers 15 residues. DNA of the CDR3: TGTGCCAGCTCACCCGGGGTACAGGGGAACTATGGCTACACCTTC. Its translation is CASSPGVQGNYGYTF.

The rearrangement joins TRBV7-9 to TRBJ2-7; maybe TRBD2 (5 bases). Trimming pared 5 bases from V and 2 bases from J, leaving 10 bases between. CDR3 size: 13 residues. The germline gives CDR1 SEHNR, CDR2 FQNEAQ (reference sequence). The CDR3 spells CASSPGFPYEQYF. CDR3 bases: TGTGCCAGCAGCCCGGGGTTTCCCTACGAGCAGTACTTC.

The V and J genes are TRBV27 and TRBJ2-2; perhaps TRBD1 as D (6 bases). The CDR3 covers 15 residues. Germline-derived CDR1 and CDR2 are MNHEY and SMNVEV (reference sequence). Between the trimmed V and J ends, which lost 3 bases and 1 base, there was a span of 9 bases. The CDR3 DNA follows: TGTGCCAGCAGTTTTACGGGACAGAACACCGGGGAGCTGTTTTTT. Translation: CASSFTGQNTGELFF.

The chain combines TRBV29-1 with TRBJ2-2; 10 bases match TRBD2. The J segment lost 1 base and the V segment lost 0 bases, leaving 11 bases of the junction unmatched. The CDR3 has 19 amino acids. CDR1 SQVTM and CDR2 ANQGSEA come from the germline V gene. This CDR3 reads CSVEDLASGRRGNTGELFF. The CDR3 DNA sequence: TGCAGCGTTGAAGATCTTGCTAGCGGGAGAAGAGGGAACACCGGGGAGCTGTTTTTT.

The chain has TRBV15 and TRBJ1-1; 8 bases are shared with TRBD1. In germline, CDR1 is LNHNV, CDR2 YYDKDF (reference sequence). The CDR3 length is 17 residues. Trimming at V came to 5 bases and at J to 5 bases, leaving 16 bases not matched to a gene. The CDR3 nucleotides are TGTGCCACCAGCGGCCCCTGGGAAGGGACAGGTCGGACTGAAGCTTTCTTT. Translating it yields CATSGPWEGTGRTEAFF.

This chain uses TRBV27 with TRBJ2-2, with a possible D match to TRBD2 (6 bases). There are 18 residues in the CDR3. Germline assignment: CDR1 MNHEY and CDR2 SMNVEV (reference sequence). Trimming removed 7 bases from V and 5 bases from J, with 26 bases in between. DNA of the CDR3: TGTGCCAGCACCCTTCGAGGAGGGCTTCGGGTAGGGACCGGGGAGCTGTTTTTT. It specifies CASTLRGGLRVGTGELFF.

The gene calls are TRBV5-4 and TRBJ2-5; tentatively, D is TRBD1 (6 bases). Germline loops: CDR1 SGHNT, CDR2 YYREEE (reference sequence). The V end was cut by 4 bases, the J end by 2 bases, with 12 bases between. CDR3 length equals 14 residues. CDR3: CASSLRDTQETQYF. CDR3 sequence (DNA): TGTGCCAGCAGCCTCAGGGACACTCAAGAGACCCAGTACTTC.

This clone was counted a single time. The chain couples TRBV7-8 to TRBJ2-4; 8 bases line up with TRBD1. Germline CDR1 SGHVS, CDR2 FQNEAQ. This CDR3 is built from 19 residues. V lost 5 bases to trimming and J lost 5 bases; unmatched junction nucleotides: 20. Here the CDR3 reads CASSPLASGQGQGENIQYF. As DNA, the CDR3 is TGTGCCAGCAGCCCGCTCGCAAGTGGACAGGGTCAGGGGGAAAACATTCAGTACTTC. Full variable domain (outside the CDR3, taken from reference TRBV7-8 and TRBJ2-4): GAGVSQSPRYKVAKRGQDVALRCDPISGHVSLFWYQQALGQGPEFLTYFQNEAQLDKSGLPSDRFFAERPEGSVSTLKIQRTQQEDSAVYLCASSPLASGQGQGENIQYFGAGTRLSVL.

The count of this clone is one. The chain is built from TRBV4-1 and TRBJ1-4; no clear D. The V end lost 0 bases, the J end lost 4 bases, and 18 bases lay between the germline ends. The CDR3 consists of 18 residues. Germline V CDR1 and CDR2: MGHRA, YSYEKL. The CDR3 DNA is TGCGCCAGCAGCCAAGATACGCCTCGCGGGTGGGATAATGAAAAACTGTTTTTT. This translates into CASSQDTPRGWDNEKLFF.

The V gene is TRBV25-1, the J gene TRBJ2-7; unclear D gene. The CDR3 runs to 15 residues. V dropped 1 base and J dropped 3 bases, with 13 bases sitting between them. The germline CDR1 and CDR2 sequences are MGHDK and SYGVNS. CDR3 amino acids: CASSEFPLPGYEQYF. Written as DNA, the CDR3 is TGTGCCAGCAGTGAATTCCCCCTGCCGGGCTACGAGCAGTACTTC.

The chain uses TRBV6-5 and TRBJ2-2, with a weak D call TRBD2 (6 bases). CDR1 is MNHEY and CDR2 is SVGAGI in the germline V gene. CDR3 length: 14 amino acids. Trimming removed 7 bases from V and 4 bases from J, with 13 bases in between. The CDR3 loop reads CASTRDSTTGELFF. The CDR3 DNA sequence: TGTGCCAGCACCCGGGACTCAACCACCGGGGAGCTGTTTTTT.

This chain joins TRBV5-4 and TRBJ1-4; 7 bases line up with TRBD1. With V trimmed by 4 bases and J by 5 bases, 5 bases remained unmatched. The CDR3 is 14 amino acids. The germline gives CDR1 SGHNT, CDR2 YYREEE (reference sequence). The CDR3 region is CASSQDRDNEKLFF. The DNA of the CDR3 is TGTGCCAGCAGCCAAGACAGGGACAATGAAAAACTGTTTTTT.

The CDR3 is CASSQAVAGGNNEQFF. The CDR3 DNA is TGCGCCAGCAGCCAAGCAGTAGCGGGGGGCAACAATGAGCAGTTCTTC. J is TRBJ2-1 and V is TRBV4-1; 10 bases line up with TRBD2. The V segment lost 1 base and the J segment 5 bases; nucleotides outside the gene matches: 5. CDR1 and CDR2 from the germline V gene are MGHRA and YSYEKL. The CDR3 totals 16 residues.

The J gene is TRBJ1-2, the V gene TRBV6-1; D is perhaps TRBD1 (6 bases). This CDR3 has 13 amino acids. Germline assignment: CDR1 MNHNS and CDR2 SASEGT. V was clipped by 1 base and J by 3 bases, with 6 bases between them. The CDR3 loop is CASSEEGDYGYTF. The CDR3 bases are TGTGCCAGCAGTGAAGAGGGGGACTATGGCTACACCTTC.